A selection of T cell receptor beta chains follows, all from one sample in a study of T cells in narcolepsy. Libraries were prepared by immunoSEQ multiplex PCR; TCRdb keeps only in-frame clonotypes and omits some of them. The sample contains some 33,000 clones, roughly nine tenths of which appear only once. The sequencing sample was made of CD45RA- memory CD4+ T cells from PBMCs. The receptor set was obtained from a human donor with narcolepsy. Each CDR3 is given with its conserved first and last residue. D genes are given only for firm matches. Clone size is not always given. Where it is, it says once, few, many or a class for expanded clones.

d_gene: -; v_gene: TRBV5-6; abundance: -; j_gene: TRBJ1-1; CDR3aa: CASSLAGSYTEAFF; CDR3nt: TGTGCCAGCAGCTTGGCGGGGAGCTACACTGAAGCTTTCTTT
d_gene: TRBD2; v_gene: TRBV6-4; abundance: -; j_gene: TRBJ2-3; CDR3aa: CASSRTSGTSTDTQYF; CDR3nt: TGTGCCAGCAGTCGGACTAGCGGGACGAGCACAGATACGCAGTATTTT
d_gene: TRBD1; v_gene: TRBV4-3; abundance: -; j_gene: TRBJ2-2; CDR3aa: CASSLGQGVLGELFF; CDR3nt: TGCGCCAGCAGCCTGGGACAGGGGGTCCTCGGGGAGCTGTTTTTT
d_gene: -; v_gene: TRBV4-1; abundance: -; j_gene: TRBJ1-4; CDR3aa: CASSQLGGSLFF; CDR3nt: TGCGCCAGCAGCCAACTTGGGGGGTCCCTGTTTTTT
d_gene: -; v_gene: TRBV30; abundance: -; j_gene: TRBJ1-2; CDR3aa: CAWNPGPQSPNYGYTF; CDR3nt: TGTGCCTGGAACCCGGGACCCCAGAGCCCCAACTATGGCTACACCTTC
d_gene: -; v_gene: TRBV5-6; abundance: -; j_gene: TRBJ1-3; CDR3aa: CASSLEMSSGNTIYF; CDR3nt: TGTGCCAGCAGCTTGGAAATGAGCTCTGGAAACACCATATATTTT
d_gene: -; v_gene: TRBV7-2; abundance: -; j_gene: TRBJ1-2; CDR3aa: CASSLASGGYTF; CDR3nt: TGTGCCAGCAGCTTAGCGAGTGGAGGCTACACCTTC
d_gene: TRBD1; v_gene: TRBV19; abundance: -; j_gene: TRBJ2-1; CDR3aa: CASSIGNRGNEQFF; CDR3nt: TGTGCCAGTAGTATTGGGAACAGGGGGAATGAGCAGTTCTTC
d_gene: -; v_gene: TRBV6-5; abundance: -; j_gene: TRBJ2-7; CDR3aa: CASRGRGDSYEQYF; CDR3nt: TGTGCCAGCAGAGGGAGGGGGGACTCCTACGAGCAGTACTTC
d_gene: -; v_gene: TRBV18; abundance: once; j_gene: TRBJ1-1; CDR3aa: CASSRNEMYNTEAFF; CDR3nt: TGTGCCAGCTCACGGAATGAGATGTACAACACTGAAGCTTTCTTT
d_gene: TRBD1; v_gene: TRBV5-1; abundance: -; j_gene: TRBJ1-2; CDR3aa: CASSPIPTGGGGYTF; CDR3nt: TGCGCCAGCAGCCCGATCCCCACAGGGGGCGGGGGCTACACCTTC
d_gene: -; v_gene: TRBV19; abundance: -; j_gene: TRBJ1-5; CDR3aa: CASTLQASNQPQHF; CDR3nt: TGTGCCAGTACTTTACAGGCTAGCAATCAGCCCCAGCATTTT
d_gene: -; v_gene: TRBV28; abundance: -; j_gene: TRBJ2-6; CDR3aa: CASSLPQGSGANVLTF; CDR3nt: TGTGCCAGCAGTTTACCCCAGGGATCTGGGGCCAACGTCCTGACTTTC
d_gene: TRBD2; v_gene: TRBV5-6; abundance: once; j_gene: TRBJ2-5; CDR3aa: CASSLPGGAGTQYF; CDR3nt: TGTGCCAGCAGCTTACCCGGGGGGGCGGGGACCCAGTACTTC
d_gene: -; v_gene: TRBV19; abundance: -; j_gene: TRBJ1-1; CDR3aa: CASSIEGGTEAFF; CDR3nt: TGTGCCAGTAGTATCGAAGGGGGCACTGAAGCTTTCTTT
d_gene: TRBD2; v_gene: TRBV4-2; abundance: -; j_gene: TRBJ2-1; CDR3aa: CASSRLAGEGDEQFF; CDR3nt: TGTGCCAGCAGCAGACTAGCGGGAGAGGGGGATGAGCAGTTCTTC
d_gene: TRBD1; v_gene: TRBV7-9; abundance: -; j_gene: TRBJ2-3; CDR3aa: CASSPAGTGFTDTQYF; CDR3nt: TGTGCCAGCAGCCCCGCCGGGACAGGGTTCACAGATACGCAGTATTTT
d_gene: -; v_gene: TRBV11-2; abundance: -; j_gene: TRBJ2-7; CDR3aa: CASSLGRQTYEQYF; CDR3nt: TGTGCCAGCAGCTTAGGTAGGCAGACCTACGAGCAGTACTTC
d_gene: -; v_gene: TRBV18; abundance: -; j_gene: TRBJ1-1; CDR3aa: CASSPLALDTGEAFF; CDR3nt: TGTGCCAGCTCACCATTGGCGTTGGACACGGGTGAAGCTTTCTTT
d_gene: -; v_gene: TRBV4-1; abundance: -; j_gene: TRBJ1-1; CDR3aa: CASSQDLARANTEAFF; CDR3nt: TGCGCCAGCAGCCAAGATCTGGCCAGGGCGAACACTGAAGCTTTCTTT
d_gene: -; v_gene: TRBV19; abundance: few; j_gene: TRBJ1-4; CDR3aa: CASSKQPPNEKLFF; CDR3nt: TGTGCCAGTAGTAAACAGCCCCCTAATGAAAAACTGTTTTTT
d_gene: -; v_gene: TRBV11-1; abundance: -; j_gene: TRBJ2-5; CDR3aa: CASSLGETQYF; CDR3nt: TGTGCCAGCAGCTTGGGAGAGACCCAGTACTTC
d_gene: -; v_gene: TRBV5-1; abundance: once; j_gene: TRBJ1-5; CDR3aa: CASSPMGVAQPQHF; CDR3nt: TGCGCCAGCAGCCCCATGGGGGTTGCTCAGCCCCAGCATTTT
d_gene: TRBD1; v_gene: TRBV27; abundance: -; j_gene: TRBJ2-2; CDR3aa: CASSSTGGYTGELFF; CDR3nt: TGTGCCAGCAGTTCGACAGGGGGGTACACCGGGGAGCTGTTTTTT
d_gene: -; v_gene: TRBV7-2; abundance: -; j_gene: TRBJ2-1; CDR3aa: CASSLEVAHNEQFF; CDR3nt: TGTGCCAGCAGCTTAGAAGTGGCACACAATGAGCAGTTCTTC
d_gene: -; v_gene: TRBV18; abundance: -; j_gene: TRBJ1-1; CDR3aa: CASSPPHPVPMNTEAFF; CDR3nt: TGTGCCAGCTCACCACCGCACCCAGTTCCGATGAACACTGAAGCTTTCTTT
d_gene: TRBD1; v_gene: TRBV2; abundance: -; j_gene: TRBJ1-5; CDR3aa: CASGRDRGDQPQHF; CDR3nt: TGTGCCAGCGGCCGGGACAGGGGAGATCAGCCCCAGCATTTT
d_gene: -; v_gene: TRBV10-1; abundance: -; j_gene: TRBJ2-5; CDR3aa: CASSRRTQETQYF; CDR3nt: TGCGCCAGCAGTCGACGCACCCAAGAGACCCAGTACTTC
d_gene: TRBD1; v_gene: TRBV18; abundance: -; j_gene: TRBJ1-1; CDR3aa: CASSPGQGEAFF; CDR3nt: TGTGCCAGCTCACCCGGACAGGGTGAAGCTTTCTTT
d_gene: -; v_gene: TRBV7-9; abundance: -; j_gene: TRBJ2-5; CDR3aa: CASSLDMSWGETQYF; CDR3nt: TGTGCCAGCAGCCTAGACATGAGTTGGGGAGAGACCCAGTACTTC
d_gene: -; v_gene: TRBV19; abundance: -; j_gene: TRBJ2-5; CDR3aa: CASSIGGLQETQYF; CDR3nt: TGTGCCAGTAGTATCGGGGGACTCCAAGAGACCCAGTACTTC
d_gene: TRBD1; v_gene: TRBV18; abundance: few; j_gene: TRBJ2-7; CDR3aa: CASSQRDRGPHEQYF; CDR3nt: TGTGCCAGCTCACAACGGGACAGGGGTCCCCACGAGCAGTACTTC
d_gene: -; v_gene: TRBV13; abundance: -; j_gene: TRBJ1-1; CDR3aa: CASSLVPAGTEAFF; CDR3nt: TGTGCCAGCAGCTTAGTCCCAGCCGGCACTGAAGCTTTCTTT
d_gene: -; v_gene: TRBV5-1; abundance: -; j_gene: TRBJ2-2; CDR3aa: CASSFNGLTGELFF; CDR3nt: TGCGCCAGCAGCTTTAACGGGTTAACCGGGGAGCTGTTTTTT
d_gene: TRBD2; v_gene: TRBV6-1; abundance: -; j_gene: TRBJ2-3; CDR3aa: CASSERDYSTDTQYF; CDR3nt: TGTGCCAGCAGTGAGAGGGACTACAGCACAGATACGCAGTATTTT
d_gene: TRBD1; v_gene: TRBV4-1; abundance: few; j_gene: TRBJ1-1; CDR3aa: CASTASQGAPGTEAFF; CDR3nt: TGCGCCAGCACCGCCTCGCAGGGGGCGCCGGGGACTGAAGCTTTCTTT
d_gene: TRBD2; v_gene: TRBV28; abundance: few; j_gene: TRBJ2-3; CDR3aa: CASSLAPAGATDTQYF; CDR3nt: TGTGCCAGCAGTTTAGCTCCAGCGGGGGCCACAGATACGCAGTATTTT
d_gene: -; v_gene: TRBV2; abundance: -; j_gene: TRBJ2-1; CDR3aa: CATAAGAKVPGSAEQFF; CDR3nt: TGTGCCACCGCCGCGGGGGCTAAGGTCCCTGGATCTGCTGAGCAGTTCTTC
d_gene: TRBD2; v_gene: TRBV6-1; abundance: -; j_gene: TRBJ2-5; CDR3aa: CASRSGGVETQYF; CDR3nt: TGTGCCAGTCGGAGCGGGGGGGTTGAGACCCAGTACTTC
d_gene: -; v_gene: TRBV9; abundance: -; j_gene: TRBJ2-1; CDR3aa: CASSPPNEQFF; CDR3nt: TGTGCCAGCAGCCCTCCGAATGAGCAGTTCTTC
d_gene: -; v_gene: TRBV5-1; abundance: -; j_gene: TRBJ1-1; CDR3aa: CASSLPGKDTEAFF; CDR3nt: TGCGCCAGCAGCTTGCCAGGGAAGGACACTGAAGCTTTCTTT
d_gene: -; v_gene: TRBV9; abundance: -; j_gene: TRBJ2-7; CDR3aa: CASSPPGALYEQYF; CDR3nt: TGTGCCAGCAGCCCCCCAGGAGCGTTATACGAGCAGTACTTC
d_gene: -; v_gene: TRBV9; abundance: -; j_gene: TRBJ1-1; CDR3aa: CASSVTYRSPEAFF; CDR3nt: TGTGCCAGCAGCGTAACTTACAGGTCTCCTGAAGCTTTCTTT
d_gene: -; v_gene: TRBV6-6; abundance: few; j_gene: TRBJ1-5; CDR3aa: CASSYSENNNQPQHF; CDR3nt: TGTGCCAGCAGTTACTCGGAAAATAACAATCAGCCCCAGCATTTT
d_gene: -; v_gene: TRBV4-2; abundance: -; j_gene: TRBJ1-1; CDR3aa: CASSQDRDTEAFF; CDR3nt: TGTGCCAGCAGCCAAGACCGGGACACTGAAGCTTTCTTT
d_gene: -; v_gene: TRBV5-4; abundance: -; j_gene: TRBJ2-5; CDR3aa: CASSLDQGRGETQYF; CDR3nt: TGTGCCAGCAGCTTGGACCAGGGGAGGGGAGAGACCCAGTACTTC
d_gene: TRBD1; v_gene: TRBV6-5; abundance: few; j_gene: TRBJ1-2; CDR3aa: CASSQGQAPYGYTF; CDR3nt: TGTGCCAGCAGCCAGGGACAGGCCCCCTATGGCTACACCTTC
d_gene: -; v_gene: TRBV11-2; abundance: -; j_gene: TRBJ2-1; CDR3aa: CASSLGRGPGVNEQFF; CDR3nt: TGTGCCAGCAGCTTAGGTCGGGGACCCGGGGTAAATGAGCAGTTCTTC
d_gene: TRBD1; v_gene: TRBV5-1; abundance: -; j_gene: TRBJ1-1; CDR3aa: CASSSFDRGTEAFF; CDR3nt: TGCGCCAGCAGTTCCTTCGACAGGGGGACTGAAGCTTTCTTT
d_gene: -; v_gene: TRBV2; abundance: -; j_gene: TRBJ2-5; CDR3aa: CAGVGQETQYF; CDR3nt: TGTGCCGGGGTGGGGCAAGAGACCCAGTACTTC
d_gene: -; v_gene: TRBV9; abundance: -; j_gene: TRBJ2-3; CDR3aa: CASRPPVGADTQYF; CDR3nt: TGTGCCAGCCGACCACCTGTCGGCGCAGATACGCAGTATTTT